This TCR beta chain comes out of a study of blood T cell repertoires in COVID-19. Looking at the study overall: The samples span acute and convalescent COVID-19 from the United States, Italy and Spain. Sample material is recorded as cDNA or gDNA derived from T cells, B-cell-depleted T cells, or PBMCs.

The germline gives CDR1 MNHEY, CDR2 SVGAGI. V dropped 0 bases and J dropped 5; count of bases not matched to a gene: 9. The CDR3 runs to 16 residues. The protocol was immunoSEQ multiplex PCR, while the TCRdb copy is restricted to in-frame clones and leaves out a portion. Here the sample spans about 64,000 clones, 80% to 90% being singletons. This clonotype was obtained from an elderly man with acute or convalescent COVID-19. The rearrangement uses TRBV6-5 and TRBJ2-5, with 7 positions matching TRBD2. Sequenced sample: peripheral blood. In nucleotides, the CDR3 is TGTGCCAGCAGTTACTCGACCAGCGGGGCCGAGGAGACCCAGTACTTC. Translation: CASSYSTSGAEETQYF.